This is a list of T cell receptor beta chains from one sample in a study of blood T cell repertoires in COVID-19. Assay: immunoSEQ multiplex PCR; the TCRdb copy retains only in-frame clones and omits some. In the table there are 130,000 or so clones, 60% to 80% of which are singletons. Sequencing input: peripheral blood. The receptors come from a human donor in a cohort sampled during active COVID-19. The CDR3 runs from the conserved cysteine through the conserved F or W. D genes are given only for firm matches. Some rows have no size entry. The others give once, few or many, or a class for an expanded clone.

V,J,D,size,DNA,CDR3
TRBV27,TRBJ2-7,.,.,TGTGCCAGCAGCCCCATTTTCGGGAGTGGGTACGAGCAGTACTTC,CASSPIFGSGYEQYF
TRBV10-1,TRBJ1-3,.,few,TGCGCCAGCAGTGATACAGCTGGAAACACCATATATTTT,CASSDTAGNTIYF
TRBV5-1,TRBJ2-7,TRBD1,.,TGCGCCAGCAGCACCCTTGACAGGGTGCTGGACGAGCAGTACTTC,CASSTLDRVLDEQYF
TRBV6-6,TRBJ2-1,.,.,TGTGCCAGCAGTGGGGACACTACCTACAATGAGCAGTTCTTC,CASSGDTTYNEQFF
TRBV6-2/TRBV6-3,TRBJ1-4,.,.,TGTGCCAGCAGTTACGCAGACAGACAAAATGAAAAACTGTTTTTT,CASSYADRQNEKLFF
TRBV5-6,TRBJ1-1,.,.,TGTGCCAGCAGCCCCAATGCGGGGTCTGGAGTCACTGAAGCTTTCTTT,CASSPNAGSGVTEAFF
TRBV30,TRBJ2-7,.,.,TGTGCCTGGAGCCCCAGTGTAGGGGCCTCCTACGAGCAGTACTTC,CAWSPSVGASYEQYF
TRBV19,TRBJ1-5,TRBD1,.,TGTGCCAGTGGTACGACAGGGCCCTTTAGCAATCAGCCCCAGCATTTT,CASGTTGPFSNQPQHF
TRBV5-3,TRBJ1-3,.,.,TGTGCCAGAAGCTTGAGGGGCAGCTCGGGAAACACCATATATTTT,CARSLRGSSGNTIYF
TRBV27,TRBJ1-2,TRBD1,.,TGTGCCAGCAGTTTCGAGGGGGCCTATGGCTACACCTTC,CASSFEGAYGYTF
TRBV5-5,TRBJ2-1,TRBD2,.,TGTGCCAGCAGCTTGACTAGCGGAGATACGAATGAGCAGTTCTTC,CASSLTSGDTNEQFF
TRBV3-1/TRBV3-2,TRBJ2-5,TRBD1,.,TGTGCCAGCAGCCAAAACCAGGGACAGGGGGGAGAGACCCAGTACTTC,CASSQNQGQGGETQYF
TRBV7-8,TRBJ1-1,.,.,TGTGCCAGCAGCTTAGGGGACTATGATGAAGCTTTCTTT,CASSLGDYDEAFF
TRBV7-9,TRBJ1-3,.,.,TGTGCCAGCAGCTTCGACATTTCTGGAAACACCATATATTTT,CASSFDISGNTIYF
TRBV7-9,TRBJ2-7,TRBD1,once,TGTGCCAGCAGCCTCGGGACAGGGGTTAACGAGCAGTACTTC,CASSLGTGVNEQYF
TRBV7-9,TRBJ2-7,.,.,TGTGCCAGCAGGGGCCCGGGACAATCCTACGAGCAGTACTTC,CASRGPGQSYEQYF
TRBV30,TRBJ2-5,TRBD1,.,TGTGCCTGGAGTCTTAGCCCTAGGGGGCCGGAGACCCAGTACTTC,CAWSLSPRGPETQYF
TRBV28,TRBJ2-7,.,.,TGTGCCAGCAGTTTATTAGAGTTTGCGCGGTCCTACGAGCAGTACTTC,CASSLLEFARSYEQYF
TRBV6-5,TRBJ1-6,TRBD1,.,TGTGCCAGCAGGCTGGGGACAGGGCTCGATTCACCCCTCCACTTT,CASRLGTGLDSPLHF
TRBV5-4,TRBJ2-7,TRBD2,.,TGTGCCAGCAGTTCCCCACTAGCGGGAAGCTCCTACGAGCAGTACTTC,CASSSPLAGSSYEQYF
TRBV18,TRBJ1-3,.,.,TGTGCCAGCTCGGACTCGGAAGAATTCTCTGGAAACACCATATATTTT,CASSDSEEFSGNTIYF
TRBV9,TRBJ1-1,.,.,TGTGCCAGCAGCCCACTAGGTGGGGACATAAACACTGAAGCTTTCTTT,CASSPLGGDINTEAFF
TRBV29-1,TRBJ2-7,.,.,TGCAGCGTTGAAGGGCAGGGGGAGGACGAGCAGTACTTC,CSVEGQGEDEQYF
TRBV10-3,TRBJ1-3,.,.,TGTGCCATCAGCCCCGCAACAGGGACTGGAAACACCATATATTTT,CAISPATGTGNTIYF
TRBV5-1,TRBJ2-7,TRBD1,many,TGCGCCAGCAGCCCCCCCGGGACAGGGGTCGAAAGATCCTACGAGCAGTACTTC,CASSPPGTGVERSYEQYF
TRBV27,TRBJ2-7,.,.,TGTGCCAGCAGTTTTCGGGGTTCCTACGAGCAGTACTTC,CASSFRGSYEQYF
TRBV3-1/TRBV3-2,TRBJ1-1,.,few,TGTGCCAGCAGCCAAGGGGGCCCCATCGAAGCTTTCTTT,CASSQGGPIEAFF
TRBV5-1,TRBJ1-2,TRBD1,few,TGCGCCAGCAGCTGGGGACAGGGGGCTCTGTATGGCTACACCTTC,CASSWGQGALYGYTF